Below are 7 T cell receptor beta chains sequenced from a single sample in a study of early T cells in non-severe SARS-CoV-2 infection. A single record per CDR3 protein comes from TCRdb applying MiXCR to the 5' RACE reads. The table includes under 80,000 distinct CDR3 sequences, approximately 13% detected once. Sample: whole blood. The receptors were gathered from an adult who was a healthcare worker with PCR-confirmed SARS-CoV-2 infection or an uninfected control (not recorded which).

This clonotype was detected ten times or more. The chain combines TRBV7-8 with TRBJ1-1; TRBD1 matches at 9 bases. Germline CDR1 is SGHVS and CDR2 is FQNEAQ. V lost 5 bases to trimming and J lost 4 bases; unmatched junction nucleotides: 14. The CDR3 spans 17 residues. The CDR3 nucleotides read TGTGCCAGCAGCCTACAAGGACAGGGGCGAGGGAGCACTGAAGCTTTCTTT. Translation gives CASSLQGQGRGSTEAFF. Together with reference TRBV7-8 and TRBJ1-1, the CDR3 gives the full variable domain: GAGVSQSPRYKVAKRGQDVALRCDPISGHVSLFWYQQALGQGPEFLTYFQNEAQLDKSGLPSDRFFAERPEGSVSTLKIQRTQQEDSAVYLCASSLQGQGRGSTEAFFGQGTRLTVV.

This chain uses TRBV6-5 with TRBJ2-7; D is possibly TRBD1 (6 bases). Per germline, CDR1 MNHEY and CDR2 SVGAGI. The CDR3 sequence is 12 residues long. The ends were cut back, 2 bases at V and 6 bases at J, with 8 bases in the middle. In DNA, the CDR3 is TGTGCCAGCAGTTACACAGGGCGCGAGCAGTACTTC. Protein sequence: CASSYTGREQYF.

Regarding this clonotype: A much larger clone differs by one base, so this may be a read error. DNA of the CDR3: TGTGCCAGCAGCTTGGCCGTAGGGAAAAAACTGTTTTTT. It encodes CASSLAVGKKLFF. The chain carries TRBV5-4 and TRBJ1-4; no reliable D call. CDR3 length: 13 residues. V lost 0 bases and J lost 9, with 9 bases in between. Germline lookup yields CDR1 SGHNT and CDR2 YYREEE (reference sequence). Together with reference TRBV5-4 and TRBJ1-4, the CDR3 gives the full variable domain: ETGVTQSPTHLIKTRGQQVTLRCSSQSGHNTVSWYQQALGQGPQFIFQYYREEENGRGNFPPRFSGLQFPNYSSELNVNALELDDSALYLCASSLAVGKKLFFGSGTQLSVL.

This clonotype was observed at least ten times. The rearrangement links TRBV6-6 to TRBJ2-5; TRBD1 is a possible D gene (5 bases). This CDR3 is 15 amino acids long. CDR1 is MNHNY and CDR2 is SVGAGI in the germline V gene (reference sequence). The germline V and J ends were trimmed by 6 bases and 7 bases, with 21 bases remaining between them. For the CDR3, the DNA is TGTGCCAGCAGACTCGGCGGACAAACGCAACGGACCCAGTACTTC. Translated: CASRLGGQTQRTQYF.

This clonotype was detected many times. The DNA of the CDR3 is TGTGCCAGCAGCTTCAACGACAGGGGGGATCTCCACTTT. It translates to CASSFNDRGDLHF. The rearrangement links TRBV11-2 to TRBJ1-6; TRBD1 aligns across 9 bases. Germline V gene data show CDR1 as SGHAT and CDR2 as FQNNGV. CDR3 length: 13 amino acids. The V and J ends lost 3 bases and 16 bases, in that order; junction bases with no gene match: 7.

This clonotype appeared many times. The chain uses TRBV19 and TRBJ2-1, with 13 bases identical to TRBD2. V was clipped by 4 bases and J by 11 bases; unmatched bases: 8. The germline V gene has CDR1 LNHDA and CDR2 SQIVND (reference sequence). The CDR3 is 15 amino acids. CDR3 in amino acids: CASSNSGLAGAKQFF. DNA of the CDR3: TGTGCCAGTAGTAATTCAGGACTAGCGGGGGCCAAGCAGTTCTTC.

A few counts support this clonotype. The rearrangement joins TRBV7-9 to TRBJ2-3, with D possibly being TRBD2 (6 bases). Germline V gives CDR1 SEHNR, CDR2 FQNEAQ (reference sequence). With 2 bases removed from V and 3 bases from J, the gap between germline ends came to 12 bases. The CDR3 totals 15 residues. The CDR3 loop is CASSLTRGPTDTQYF. The DNA for the CDR3 is TGTGCCAGCAGCTTAACGCGGGGCCCGACAGATACGCAGTATTTT.